This is a list of T cell receptor beta chains from one sample in a study of control samples from healthy donors and cancer patients. Profiled with immunoSEQ multiplex PCR; TCRdb holds only in-frame clones, not every one. Seen here are 150,000 to 200,000 clones, 90% observed once, and the top ten hold around 1.5%. The sample taken for sequencing was blood. The receptors derive from a woman aged 45-59 years in good health. The CDR3 runs from the conserved cysteine through the conserved F or W. D genes are given only for firm matches. Some rows have no size entry. The others give once, few or many, or a class for an expanded clone.

TRBJ1-6 - TRBV25-1 - TGTGCCAGCAGTGACCCCCAGGGGACTAATTCACCCCTCCACTTT CASSDPQGTNSPLHF
TRBJ2-7 - TRBV4-1 - TGCGCCAGCAGCCAAGTCTTCAGCTACGAGCAGTACTTC CASSQVFSYEQYF
TRBJ1-2 TRBD1 TRBV7-9 - TGTGCCAGCAGCCGGGACAGGCGCTATGGCTACACCTTC CASSRDRRYGYTF
TRBJ1-5 - TRBV30 - TGTGCCTGGAGTGTACGGGCCGATCAGCCCCAGCATTTT CAWSVRADQPQHF
TRBJ2-3 TRBD2 TRBV24-1 - TGTGCCACCAGTGGGGGCGCGGGGGGACTCACAGATACGCAGTATTTT CATSGGAGGLTDTQYF
TRBJ1-2 - TRBV27 - TGTGCCAGCAGTTCCGGGGGGGGCAGGGTAGGCGGCTACACCTTC CASSSGGGRVGGYTF
TRBJ1-4 TRBD1 TRBV7-9 - TGTGCCAGCAGCACACCAGGACAGGTGAATGAAAAACTGTTTTTT CASSTPGQVNEKLFF
TRBJ1-2 - TRBV7-9 - TGTGCCAGCATGAGTCAGGGAAACTATGGCTACACCTTC CASMSQGNYGYTF
TRBJ2-5 - TRBV5-1 - TGCGCCAGCAGCTTGAGTTTGACAGTACAAGGGACCCAGTACTTC CASSLSLTVQGTQYF
TRBJ2-1 - TRBV5-1 - TGCGCCAGCAGCCCGTACGAGCCCGGCGAGCAGTTCTTC CASSPYEPGEQFF
TRBJ1-4 - TRBV30 - TGTGCCTGGAGGGACAGTGAAAAACTGTTTTTT CAWRDSEKLFF
TRBJ1-3 - TRBV10-3 - TGTGCCATCAGTGCTACAGGGTATGGAAACACCATATATTTT CAISATGYGNTIYF
TRBJ1-1 - TRBV18 once TGTGCCAGCTTTGGGAGAGGAACAGGGTCTTACACTGAAGCTTTCTTT CASFGRGTGSYTEAFF
TRBJ2-1 - TRBV4-3 few TGCGCCAGCAGCCAAGAAGGGACCCCTACGAATGAGCAGTTCTTC CASSQEGTPTNEQFF
TRBJ2-6 - TRBV19 - TGTGCCAGTTCTAGAGGAGGCTCTGGGGCCAACGTCCTGACTTTC CASSRGGSGANVLTF
TRBJ2-3 - TRBV29-1 - TGCAGCGTTGAATCTGTAGGGGGGAGTACAGATACGCAGTATTTT CSVESVGGSTDTQYF
TRBJ2-5 - TRBV18 - TGTGCCAGCTCACCAGGGACTGATCCGCAGACCCAGTACTTC CASSPGTDPQTQYF
TRBJ1-1 - TRBV29-1 - TGCAGCGTTGATGAGGGGAACACTGAAGCTTTCTTT CSVDEGNTEAFF
TRBJ2-5 - TRBV7-9 - TGTGCCAGCAGCTCGACAGGCCGAAAGACCCAGTACTTC CASSSTGRKTQYF
TRBJ2-1 TRBD2 TRBV28 - TGTGCCAGCAGGACACCTAGCGGGGGTTACAATGAGCAGTTCTTC CASRTPSGGYNEQFF
TRBJ2-1 - TRBV7-2 - TGTGCCAGCAGACTCCAAGCGGGTGCCTACAATGAGCAGTTCTTC CASRLQAGAYNEQFF
TRBJ2-3 - TRBV10-3 - TGTGCCATCAGTGGGAGAGGGCAGAGCACAGATACGCAGTATTTT CAISGRGQSTDTQYF
TRBJ2-3 - TRBV7-3 - TGTGCCAGCAGCTTCCTTGGGTCTACGAGCACAGATACGCAGTATTTT CASSFLGSTSTDTQYF
TRBJ2-7 TRBD2 TRBV28 - TGTGCCAGCAGTCCGAACCGGCCGGGACGGGAACATAGCGGGGGGGCCCTTAGGACCTACGAGCAGTACTTC CASSPNRPGREHSGGALRTYEQYF
TRBJ2-5 TRBD2 TRBV5-1 once TGCGCCAGCAAGGCTAGCGGGGGCGGGGAGACCCAGTACTTC CASKASGGGETQYF
TRBJ2-1 TRBD1 TRBV12-5 once TGTGCTAGTGGTTTGGGCCAGGGGGCGAGCAACAATGAGCAGTTCTTC CASGLGQGASNNEQFF
TRBJ1-2 - TRBV15 - TGTGCCACCAGCAGAGACCCACGTCCCCGCAGCGGCGGCTACACCTTC CATSRDPRPRSGGYTF
TRBJ2-7 - TRBV19 - TGTGCCAGTAGTACAGGGGTGGCGTACGAGCAGTACTTC CASSTGVAYEQYF
TRBJ1-6 - TRBV27 once TGTGCCAGCAGTTTTACGGGGCCCAATAATTCACCCCTCCACTTT CASSFTGPNNSPLHF
TRBJ2-3 - TRBV19 - TGTGCCAGTAGTGAGGGCACCACAGATACGCAGTATTTT CASSEGTTDTQYF
TRBJ1-2 TRBD1 TRBV20-1 - TGCAGTGCTAGTCCGGCAGGGGGCGTTGGGTATGGCTACACCTTC CSASPAGGVGYGYTF
TRBJ1-1 - TRBV12-3/TRBV12-4 - TGTGCCAGCAGTTTATGGGGGAACACTGAAGCTTTCTTT CASSLWGNTEAFF
TRBJ2-1 - TRBV9 - TGTGCCAGCAGCGCAGAATCATACCAATCCCGACGGTACAATGAGCAGTTCTTC CASSAESYQSRRYNEQFF
TRBJ2-5 TRBD2 TRBV5-4 - TGTGCCAGCAGTTTCAGAGCGGGAGCCGGAGAGACCCAGTACTTC CASSFRAGAGETQYF
TRBJ2-6 - TRBV5-1 - TGCGCCAGCAGTTCGGACCCGGCTGGGGCCAACGTCCTGACTTTC CASSSDPAGANVLTF
TRBJ2-7 - TRBV7-2 - TGTGCCAGCAGCTTAGCTGGTGGGGTAGACTACGAGCAGTACTTC CASSLAGGVDYEQYF
TRBJ2-6 - TRBV7-7 - TGTGCCAGCAGCGCAGGGGCTTCTGGGGCCAACGTCCTGACTTTC CASSAGASGANVLTF
TRBJ1-2 - TRBV6-6 - TGTGCCAGCACCCCCATCGACAGACCCTATGGCTACACCTTC CASTPIDRPYGYTF
TRBJ2-7 - TRBV28 - TGTGCCAGCAGTCCGGCCGGACGGAGCTCCTACGAGCAGTACTTC CASSPAGRSSYEQYF
TRBJ2-3 - TRBV4-1 - TGCGCCAGAAAAAGGCTACAGCCGAGCCCCACAGATACGCAGTATTTT CARKRLQPSPTDTQYF
TRBJ2-3 - TRBV5-6 - TGTGCCAGCAGCTCCACAGATACGCAGTATTTT CASSSTDTQYF
TRBJ1-5 - TRBV27 - TGTGCCAGCAGTCCTCTGCCCGGGTTTCAGCCCCAGCATTTT CASSPLPGFQPQHF
TRBJ2-7 - TRBV5-1 - TGCGCCAGCAGCTTACCAACAGGGCGCTACGAGCAGTACTTC CASSLPTGRYEQYF
TRBJ1-4 - TRBV28 - TGTGCCAGCAGTGTGTTCCGCGCAGGCTTTAATGAAAAACTGTTTTTT CASSVFRAGFNEKLFF
TRBJ1-5 - TRBV10-3 - TGTGCCATCAGTGTGGACAACAATCAGCCCCAGCATTTT CAISVDNNQPQHF
TRBJ2-3 - TRBV2 - TGTGCCAGCAGTGATATCCCAGATACGCAGTATTTT CASSDIPDTQYF
TRBJ1-1 TRBD1 TRBV7-9 - TGTGCCAGCAGCCATTGGACAGGGGCCGACACTGAAGCTTTCTTT CASSHWTGADTEAFF
TRBJ1-2 - TRBV24-1 - TGTGCCACCAGTGATTTCCAGGGAGATGGCTACACCTTC CATSDFQGDGYTF
TRBJ1-1 - TRBV3-1/TRBV3-2 - TGTGCCAGCAGCCAAGTCAGGTATCTGAACACTGAAGCTTTCTTT CASSQVRYLNTEAFF
TRBJ1-2 - TRBV18 once TGTGCCAGCTCACAGAGCCGGGGACCGCTAAGCGGCTATGGCTACACCTTC CASSQSRGPLSGYGYTF
TRBJ1-3 - TRBV27 - TGTGCCAGCAGTTTCCGAGAAGGGTACACCATATATTTT CASSFREGYTIYF
TRBJ2-1 - TRBV6-6 - TGTGCCAGCAGTCGACCTTACAATGAGCAGTTCTTC CASSRPYNEQFF
TRBJ1-1 - TRBV25-1 - TGTGCCAGCAGTGAAGTCGGGTTTGGGCAATTCTCACTCCACGAAGCTTTCTTT CASSEVGFGQFSLHEAFF
TRBJ2-1 - TRBV5-1 - TGCGCCAGCAGCGAACGGAGCTCCTACAATGAGCAGTTCTTC CASSERSSYNEQFF
TRBJ1-3 - TRBV9 - TGTGCCAGCAGCTTTACTCAAGACTCTGGAAACACCATATATTTT CASSFTQDSGNTIYF
TRBJ2-3 - TRBV7-2 - TGTGCCAGCGGCGAAGATACGCAGTATTTT CASGEDTQYF
TRBJ1-2 - TRBV11-2 - TGTGCCAGCAGCCCATCCCTGAACTATGGCTACACCTTC CASSPSLNYGYTF
TRBJ2-3 - TRBV27 few TGTGCCAGCAAGCCTGCAACGTCTCGGATGACAGATACGCAGTATTTT CASKPATSRMTDTQYF
TRBJ1-1 - TRBV3-1/TRBV3-2 - TGTGCCAGCAGAGAGAACACTGAAGCTTTCTTT CASRENTEAFF